The clone carrying this T cell receptor beta chain was observed many times. Germline V gene sequence: CDR1 LGHDT, CDR2 YNNKEL (reference sequence). The CDR3 has 14 residues. Trimming shortened V by 1 base and J by 6 bases, and 9 bases separated the two germline ends. The data are from a study of blood T cells in healthy people across ages. A second PCR, run for about 6 to 11 cycles, used a sample-barcoded 5' primer plus a J-beta primer mix. Each single sample gave us at least 2.5 million CDR3-containing paired-end reads. TCRdb ran MiXCR on the 5' RACE reads and lists one entry per CDR3 protein. The sample lists over 550,000 distinct CDR3 sequences; about 30% were seen once.

This clonotype originated in an elderly woman in good health. V is TRBV3-1 and J is TRBJ1-4; D might be TRBD1 (5 bases). The sample taken for sequencing was blood. CDR3 sequence reads: CASSQVTGHEKLFF. Written as DNA, the CDR3 is TGTGCCAGCAGCCAAGTAACAGGCCATGAAAAACTGTTTTTT.